This T cell receptor beta chain was captured in a study of cytomegalovirus exposure and HLA in healthy donors. Study-level findings and limits: According to the study, 160 or so TCR beta chains were cytomegalovirus-associated. In vitro testing confirmed a few CMV-associated chains as specific for CMV antigens. Reportedly, diagnosis of cytomegalovirus status by the classifier showed high specificity and sensitivity.

The V end lost 6 bases, the J end lost 0 bases, and 6 bases lay between the germline ends. The CDR3 has 13 amino acids. Germline V CDR1 and CDR2: MDHEN, SYDVKM. The donors were part of the validation cohort of fewer than 150 subjects. That cohort was separate from the first cohort, which comprised some 670 subjects. On this clone itself: What it binds is not known.

Profiled with immunoSEQ multiplex PCR; TCRdb holds only in-frame clones, not every one. The sample contains tens of thousands of clones, around four fifths of which appear only once. The receptor was derived from a man aged 30-40 years in good health and CMV-seronegative. V is TRBV28 and J is TRBJ1-5; D call uncertain. Sequencing was carried out using PBMCs. Here the CDR3 DNA reads TGTGCCAGCAGATCAGATAGCAATCAGCCCCAGCATTTT. Encoded protein: CASRSDSNQPQHF. The whole variable domain, remainder taken from reference TRBV28 and TRBJ1-5, is DVKVTQSSRYLVKRTGEKVFLECVQDMDHENMFWYRQDPGLGLRLIYFSYDVKMKEKGDIPEGYSVSREKKERFSLILESASTNQTSMYLCASRSDSNQPQHFGDGTRLSIL.